A single sample is the source of the 3 T cell receptor beta chains below, sequenced in a study of early T cells in non-severe SARS-CoV-2 infection. TCRdb reprocessed the 5' RACE reads with MiXCR, giving one entry per CDR3 protein. Among roughly 47,000 distinct CDR3 sequences, roughly 6% were seen once, and the ten largest hold approximately 2.6%. The sequenced sample was whole blood, obtained at baseline. Source of these receptors: an adult who was a healthcare worker with PCR-confirmed SARS-CoV-2 infection or an uninfected control (not recorded which).

This clonotype has just a few counts. The chain combines TRBV7-6 with TRBJ1-2; maybe TRBD1 (5 bases). Germline V gives CDR1 SGHVS, CDR2 FNYEAQ. Trimming pared 0 bases from V and 2 bases from J, leaving 13 bases between. There are 16 residues in the CDR3. In DNA form, the CDR3 reads TGTGCCAGCAGCTTAGCAAATGGGGCAGAGAACTATGGCTACACCTTC. It specifies CASSLANGAENYGYTF.

This clonotype was counted ten times or more. The chain uses TRBV28 and TRBJ1-4; D is unclear. V was shortened by 6 bases and J by 6 bases, with 17 bases between the two germline ends. The CDR3 loop spans 15 amino acids. Germline V gene data show CDR1 as MDHEN and CDR2 as SYDVKM. The CDR3 region is CASRSPRADYEKLFF. DNA for the CDR3: TGTGCCAGCAGATCTCCCCGGGCCGACTATGAAAAACTGTTTTTT.

In the case of this clonotype: This may be a read error, as it is one base from a much larger clone. The genes are TRBV7-2 and TRBJ2-5; D not certain. CDR3 length equals 15 residues. Trimming took 6 bases from V and 3 from J, leaving 17 bases between them. CDR1 and CDR2 (germline): SGHTA, FQGNSA. CDR3 residues: CASRPPGGGEETQYF. In DNA form, the CDR3 reads TGTGCCAGCAGACCCCCAGGCGGCGGCGAAGAGACCCAGTACTTC.